A single sample is the source of the 26 T cell receptor beta chains below, sequenced in a study of blood T cell repertoires in COVID-19. Using immunoSEQ multiplex PCR, the repertoire was profiled, and TCRdb retains in-frame clones only, with some absent. The sample holds 11,000 to 15,000 clones, about 80% seen once. The sample was peripheral blood. Receptors originate from an older woman with acute or convalescent COVID-19.

V and J are TRBV10-2 and TRBJ2-3, with D perhaps TRBD2 (6 bases). CDR3 length: 14 residues. Trimming took off 9 bases at V and 2 bases at J, with 15 bases between the two ends. Germline V CDR1 and CDR2: WSHSY, SAAADI. The CDR3 DNA reads TGCGCCAGGACGACTAGGGATATCACAGATACGCAGTATTTT. It specifies CARTTRDITDTQYF.

The chain links TRBV4-1 to TRBJ2-3; 10 bases align to TRBD2. V was pared by 4 bases and J by 10 bases, with 26 bases of the junction left unmatched. Germline-derived CDR1 and CDR2 are MGHRA and YSYEKL. The CDR3 length is 20 residues. The DNA for the CDR3 is TGCGCCAGCAGCCCATATTTTTACCCTAGCGGGAGTCAAAGCGATCTTGCGCAGTATTTT. This encodes CASSPYFYPSGSQSDLAQYF.

The J gene is TRBJ2-5, the V gene TRBV6-6; 8 bases align to TRBD2. The CDR3 contains 14 residues. J gave up 7 bases and V 7 bases, and 11 bases lay outside the gene matches. Germline CDR1 MNHNY, CDR2 SVGAGI (reference sequence). DNA of the CDR3: TGTGCCAGCACGTGGGGGCCCCGGGAGGGGACCCAGTACTTC. As protein: CASTWGPREGTQYF.

The chain couples TRBV5-1 to TRBJ2-7, with 8 bases aligning to TRBD1. The ends lost 2 bases at V and 2 bases at J; junction bases unmatched: 12. Per the germline V gene, CDR1 is SGHRS and CDR2 is YFSETQ. This CDR3 contains 17 residues. The CDR3 region has the DNA TGCGCCAGCAGCTTACGCTTCGGACAGGGAAAACCCTACGAGCAGTACTTC. Its translation: CASSLRFGQGKPYEQYF.

V and J are TRBV3-1 (or the pseudogene TRBV3-2) and TRBJ1-4, with a possible D match to TRBD1 (6 bases). This CDR3 has 14 amino acids. The germline V gene has CDR1 LGHDT and CDR2 YNNKEL (reference sequence). V lost 3 bases, J lost 10 bases, and 15 bases lay in between. CDR3 in amino acids: CASSQEQGWGKLFF. CDR3 DNA: TGTGCCAGCAGCCAGGAACAGGGTTGGGGAAAACTGTTTTTT.

V and J are TRBV27 and TRBJ2-5; D is possibly TRBD2 (5 bases). Trimming removed 6 bases at V and 5 bases at J, with 13 bases between. The CDR3 is 13 amino acids. Germline V gives CDR1 MNHEY, CDR2 SMNVEV (reference sequence). The CDR3 bases are TGTGCCAGCAGCCACCGAGGGTGGGAGACCCAGTACTTC. Its protein is CASSHRGWETQYF.

The genes are TRBV27 and TRBJ1-4; 7 nucleotides agree with TRBD1. There are 14 residues in the CDR3. The V and J ends lost 5 bases and 3 bases, in that order; junction bases with no gene match: 3. Germline V CDR1 and CDR2: MNHEY, SMNVEV (reference sequence). The CDR3 reads CASSPGGANEKLFF. CDR3 DNA: TGTGCCAGCAGTCCAGGGGGTGCTAATGAAAAACTGTTTTTT.

The V call is TRBV29-1, the J call TRBJ2-7; TRBD1 might be the D (5 bases). The CDR3 has 11 amino acids. Germline V gives CDR1 SQVTM, CDR2 ANQGSEA. V lost 5 bases, J lost 6 bases, and 11 bases lay in between. This chain's CDR3 is CSVMAGIEQYF. Here the CDR3 DNA reads TGCAGCGTTATGGCAGGGATCGAGCAGTACTTC.

The V and J genes are TRBV11-2 and TRBJ2-7, with 8 bases aligning to TRBD2. Germline CDR1 is SGHAT and CDR2 is FQNNGV. The V and J ends lost 3 bases and 6 bases, in that order; junction bases with no gene match: 4. The CDR3 loop spans 13 amino acids. DNA for the CDR3: TGTGCCAGCAGCTTCAGCGGGAGCCCCGAGCAGTACTTC. The encoded protein is CASSFSGSPEQYF.

The chain couples TRBV15 to TRBJ1-3; TRBD1 aligns across 7 bases. CDR1 and CDR2 (germline): LNHNV, YYDKDF (reference sequence). V dropped 3 bases and J dropped 7; count of bases not matched to a gene: 6. This CDR3 has 14 amino acids. As DNA, the CDR3 is TGTGCCACCAGCAGGGGGGAACAGGGGAACACCATATATTTT. It translates to CATSRGEQGNTIYF.

The rearrangement joins TRBV28 to TRBJ1-2, with TRBD1 matching over 9 bases. The ends lost 1 base at V and 3 bases at J; junction bases unmatched: 6. The V gene's germline CDR1 is MDHEN and CDR2 SYDVKM. The CDR3 totals 16 residues. CDR3 residues: CASSLFPTGGYYGYTF. The CDR3 nucleotides read TGTGCCAGCAGTTTATTTCCAACAGGGGGCTACTATGGCTACACCTTC.

The V call is TRBV21-1, the J call TRBJ1-2. TRBV21-1 is labeled a pseudogene. This CDR3 region has 14 residues. Here the CDR3 DNA reads TGTGCCAGCAGCATTGCGCCCGCTAACTATGGCTACACCTTC. Translation gives CASSIAPANYGYTF.

J is TRBJ1-1 and V is TRBV18, with 8 bases that match TRBD1. Trimming took 3 bases from V and 4 from J; bases not matched to a gene: 7. This CDR3 region has 15 residues. The germline V gene encodes CDR1 KGHSH and CDR2 LQKENI. The CDR3 loop reads CASSPQPQGATEAFF. CDR3 coding DNA: TGTGCCAGCTCACCCCAGCCTCAGGGGGCCACTGAAGCTTTCTTT.

The chain joins TRBV4-2 to TRBJ1-6; perhaps TRBD1 as D (6 bases). CDR1 and CDR2 (germline): LGHNA, YNFKEQ. The CDR3 covers 18 residues. V was clipped by 1 base and J by 0 bases, with 13 bases between them. CDR3 coding DNA: TGTGCCAGCAGCCAAGCCCCCGACAGGAGCTCCTATAATTCACCCCTCCACTTT. Its translation is CASSQAPDRSSYNSPLHF.

This clone has just a few counts. The chain uses TRBV2 and TRBJ2-1, with D possibly being TRBD1 (5 bases). Germline V gene data show CDR1 as SNHLY and CDR2 as FYNNEI. The V and J ends lost 7 bases and 8 bases respectively, with 12 bases between them. The CDR3 runs 12 residues. CDR3 residues: CASTVGRDEQFF. The DNA for the CDR3 is TGTGCCAGCACGGTGGGCAGGGATGAGCAGTTCTTC.

The chain combines TRBV7-3 with TRBJ2-3; the D gene is possibly TRBD2 (6 bases). This CDR3 has 15 amino acids. From germline, CDR1 is SGHTA and CDR2 FQGTGA. V lost 3 bases and J 2 bases, leaving 12 bases between the germline ends. The CDR3 coding sequence is TGTGCCAGCAGCTTCACTAGCCACCCCACAGATACGCAGTATTTT. It codes for CASSFTSHPTDTQYF. Using reference TRBV7-3 and TRBJ2-3 for the parts outside the CDR3, the full variable domain is GAGVSQTPSNKVTEKGKYVELRCDPISGHTALYWYRQSLGQGPEFLIYFQGTGAADDSGLPNDRFFAVRPEGSVSTLKIQRTERGDSAVYLCASSFTSHPTDTQYFGPGTRLTVL.

This clone was detected only a few times. The J gene is TRBJ1-5, the V gene TRBV15, with a tentative D call TRBD1 (5 bases). The CDR3 sequence is 16 residues long. Trimming removed 3 bases at V and 9 bases at J, with 21 bases between. Germline V CDR1 and CDR2: LNHNV, YYDKDF (reference sequence). CDR3 nucleotides: TGTGCCACCAGCAGGGAGGGTGGGACCCCTGGGGTGCCCCAGCATTTT. It translates to CATSREGGTPGVPQHF.

The table lists this clone with a few counts. The chain couples TRBV19 to TRBJ1-2, with D possibly being TRBD1 (5 bases). From germline, CDR1 is LNHDA and CDR2 SQIVND (reference sequence). The CDR3 sequence is 13 residues long. V was trimmed by 10 bases and J by 1 base, leaving 13 bases between them. The chain's CDR3 is CATRNRNNYGYTF. Written as DNA, the CDR3 is TGTGCCACCAGAAACAGGAATAACTATGGCTACACCTTC.

CDR3 loop: CASSRYSRGANTGELFF. The CDR3 bases are TGCGCCAGCAGCCGATATTCCCGGGGGGCGAACACCGGGGAGCTGTTTTTT. J is TRBJ2-2 and V is TRBV4-1; 7 bases are a match to TRBD2. The CDR3 extends over 17 amino acids. The germline V gene has CDR1 MGHRA and CDR2 YSYEKL. Losses at the gene ends were 4 bases for V and 0 bases for J; bases not matched to a gene: 8.

The chain uses TRBV6-5 and TRBJ2-2, with 7 bases matching TRBD1. The CDR3 extends over 14 amino acids. Germline V lookup: CDR1 MNHEY, CDR2 SVGAGI. With 9 bases clipped from V and 2 bases from J, the junction kept 6 bases outside the gene matches. CDR3 sequence: CARIRDRNTGELFF. The CDR3 DNA reads as TGTGCCAGGATACGGGACAGAAACACCGGGGAGCTGTTTTTT.

The chain links TRBV7-2 to TRBJ2-1; the match to TRBD1 covers 7 bases. CDR1 is SGHTA, CDR2 FQGNSA, per germline. Losses at the gene ends were 5 bases for V and 0 bases for J; bases not matched to a gene: 7. There are 16 residues in the CDR3. The CDR3 DNA sequence: TGTGCCAGCAGCCCCACAGGGGTCAGCTCCTACAATGAGCAGTTCTTC. Amino acid sequence: CASSPTGVSSYNEQFF.

The rearrangement links TRBV12-5 to TRBJ2-5, with D possibly TRBD2 on 5 matching bases. Germline-derived CDR1 and CDR2 are LGHNT and FRNRAP. The V gene lost 0 bases and the J gene lost 4 bases, with 18 bases spanning the gap. CDR3 length: 17 amino acids. CDR3 loop: CASGLVGIGVRGETQYF. In DNA, the CDR3 is TGTGCTAGTGGTTTGGTAGGGATCGGGGTGAGAGGAGAGACCCAGTACTTC.

This clone was detected once. This chain uses TRBV30 with TRBJ1-2, with D tentatively TRBD1 (6 bases). This CDR3 region has 13 residues. The V gene lost 2 bases and the J gene lost 5 bases, with 12 bases spanning the gap. The germline V gene has CDR1 GTSNPN and CDR2 SVGIG (reference sequence). The DNA for the CDR3 is TGTGCCTGGAGTCGCGGACAGTTTTATGGCTACACCTTC. Protein: CAWSRGQFYGYTF.

Of note for this clone: The identical CDR3 is also encoded by other nucleotide sequences in the sample. The chain has TRBV7-2 and TRBJ2-3, with a possible D match to TRBD1 (6 bases). The V end lost 1 base, the J end lost 3 bases, and 11 bases lay between the germline ends. The CDR3 runs 15 residues. Germline CDR1 is SGHTA and CDR2 is FQGNSA. CDR3 amino acids: CASSLVRGRTDTQYF. CDR3 sequence (DNA): TGTGCCAGCAGCTTAGTCAGGGGTCGGACAGATACGCAGTATTTT.

The CDR3 spells CAISPRGAQGYTF. DNA for the CDR3: TGTGCCATCAGTCCCCGGGGGGCGCAGGGCTACACCTTC. J is TRBJ1-2 and V is TRBV10-3; tentatively, D is TRBD1 (6 bases). Deletions cut 5 bases from V and 8 bases from J, with 15 bases between. The germline CDR1 and CDR2 sequences are ENHRY and SYGVKD. The CDR3 sequence is 13 residues long.

This clone has a single count. The chain is built from TRBV3-1 (or the pseudogene TRBV3-2) and TRBJ1-6, with 9 bases matching TRBD1. Per germline, CDR1 LGHDT and CDR2 YNNKEL (reference sequence). The V segment lost 4 bases and the J segment 9 bases; nucleotides outside the gene matches: 7. This CDR3 is 15 amino acids long. CDR3 nucleotide sequence: TGTGCCAGCAGCCGCCGGGGGACAGGGTTTTCACCCCTCCACTTT. As protein: CASSRRGTGFSPLHF.